Each of the 9 T cell receptor beta chains below was sequenced from the same sample in a study of blood T cell repertoires in COVID-19. TCRdb's table, derived via immunoSEQ multiplex PCR, lists solely in-frame clones and lacks some. The sample lists around 170,000 clones; 85% to 90% were seen once. Sequencing input: peripheral blood. The receptors shown here come from a woman aged 65 to 85 with acute or convalescent COVID-19.

The gene calls are TRBV7-2 and TRBJ1-5; tentative D call: TRBD1 (6 bases). This CDR3 comprises 19 residues. Trimming removed 4 bases from V and 0 bases from J, with 22 bases in between. Germline V gene data show CDR1 as SGHTA and CDR2 as FQGNSA. The CDR3 loop reads CASSSTAAQGGYSNQPQHF. The CDR3 DNA reads TGTGCCAGCAGCTCCACCGCGGCACAGGGTGGTTATAGCAATCAGCCCCAGCATTTT.

The count of this clone is one. J is TRBJ1-5 and V is TRBV20-1, with a possible D match to TRBD1 (5 bases). This CDR3 comprises 13 residues. CDR1 DFQATT and CDR2 SNEGSKA come from the germline V gene (reference sequence). V was shortened by 3 bases and J by 1 base, with 7 bases between the two germline ends. The CDR3 is CSASNRSNQPQHF. In DNA, the CDR3 is TGCAGTGCTAGTAACAGGAGCAATCAGCCCCAGCATTTT.

The chain recombines TRBV6-6 with TRBJ1-5; the D gene is possibly TRBD1 (5 bases). This CDR3 is built from 14 residues. With 7 bases removed from V and 6 bases from J, the gap between germline ends came to 16 bases. The germline CDR1 and CDR2 sequences are MNHNY and SVGAGI (reference sequence). CDR3 DNA sequence: TGTGCCAGCACCTTAAGGCTTGGGGCTCAGCCCCAGCATTTT. This encodes CASTLRLGAQPQHF.

The rearrangement joins TRBV16 to TRBJ1-2; TRBD1 matches 12 bases. V shed 4 bases and J 7 bases; nucleotides not matched to a gene: 4. Germline CDR1 reads KGHSY; CDR2 reads FQNENV. The CDR3 length is 14 residues. The CDR3 DNA sequence: TGTGCCAGCAGCCGGGGACAGGGGGCAGTTGGCTACACCTTC. Its protein is CASSRGQGAVGYTF.

The gene calls are TRBV9 and TRBJ2-5, with D maybe TRBD1 (6 bases). The V end was cut by 0 bases, the J end by 3 bases, with 6 bases between. From germline, CDR1 is SGDLS and CDR2 YYNGEE. The CDR3 is 13 residues long. In DNA form, the CDR3 reads TGTGCCAGCAGCGTAGGGACAGAAGAGACCCAGTACTTC. Its translation is CASSVGTEETQYF. Full variable domain (rest looked up from reference TRBV9 and TRBJ2-5): DSGVTQTPKHLITATGQRVTLRCSPRSGDLSVYWYQQSLDQGLQFLIQYYNGEERAKGNILERFSAQQFPDLHSELNLSSLELGDSALYFCASSVGTEETQYFGPGTRLLVL.

The chain has TRBV19 and TRBJ1-6, with TRBD1 matching 7 bases. The CDR3 consists of 15 residues. V trimming: 6 bases; J trimming: 6 bases; junction bases outside the gene matches: 8. Germline V gene lookup returns CDR1 LNHDA and CDR2 SQIVND (reference sequence). CDR3 amino acids: CASSYNRGPNSPLHF. Written as DNA, the CDR3 is TGTGCCAGTAGCTACAACAGGGGACCTAATTCACCCCTCCACTTT.

This chain joins TRBV4-2 and TRBJ1-4; the D is unclear. The CDR3 runs to 15 residues. From germline, CDR1 is LGHNA and CDR2 YNFKEQ. V was clipped by 0 bases and J by 8 bases, with 13 bases between them. The CDR3 region is CASSQDGSGGEKLFF. The CDR3, as DNA: TGTGCCAGCAGCCAAGACGGGAGTGGAGGCGAAAAACTGTTTTTT.

This rearrangement joins TRBV9 to TRBJ1-1, with TRBD1 identical over 7 bases. Germline V gives CDR1 SGDLS, CDR2 YYNGEE. Trimming at V came to 2 bases and at J to 6 bases, leaving 7 bases not matched to a gene. CDR3 length: 14 amino acids. The CDR3 nucleotides are TGTGCCAGCAGCGTGGAGTCGACAGGGTCTGAAGCTTTCTTT. As protein: CASSVESTGSEAFF.

This chain uses TRBV7-9 with TRBJ2-7; TRBD1 agrees at 11 bases. Germline lookup yields CDR1 SEHNR and CDR2 FQNEAQ (reference sequence). CDR3 length: 15 residues. V lost 4 bases and J lost 7; bases outside the gene matches: 9. The CDR3 coding sequence is TGTGCCAGCAGCTCCACCGGGACAGGGGGACCAGAGCAGTACTTC. It specifies CASSSTGTGGPEQYF.